This T cell receptor beta chain was obtained from a study of identical twins listed by TCRdb under 2016. Regarding the research as a whole: To test whether fetal clonotypes persist, the study used deep sequencing on TCR alpha and beta repertoires from monozygotic twins, unrelated adults of various ages, and cord blood. To rule out contamination, the twin experiments were replicated at different times with different library preparation protocols. Broader findings and caveats from the paper: Fewer insertions were carried by abundant cord blood beta clonotypes, a similar but weaker trend appeared in young adult naive repertoires, and no such trend appeared in memory repertoires. In monozygotic twins, recombination models systematically underestimated out-of-frame TCR alpha sharing, but the models matched the sharing seen between unrelated individuals. The excess sharing between twins in beta out-of-frame sequences was weaker because fewer shared sequences reduced the signal-to-noise ratio. Invariant T cells such as MAIT and iNKT could partly confound zero-insertion analyses, though diverse VJ usage argued against this for most clonotypes. Compared with coincidental sharing between unrelated individuals, out-of-frame TCR alpha sequences shared between twins had an excess of sequences with low generation probability. Conclusions relied on cross-sectional statistical analysis, since the same donors could not be followed over many years.

As for this clonotype: Its target antigen remains unknown. No base qualities exist here, and no much larger clone lies one base off it.

All donors were healthy Caucasians. The twin cohort comprised three pairs of female monozygotic twins, all aged about 18 to 29 years. Positive isolation kits from Invitrogen were used to isolate CD4+ and CD8+ T cell populations. The method behind the library was 5' RACE. Instrument used: Illumina HiSeq 2000. A universal primer binding site was added through template switching, and the final cDNA carried a unique molecular identifier so that TCR cDNA molecules could be counted accurately. Specific primers in the conserved constant-segment region were used to synthesize first-strand cDNA for the TCR alpha and beta chains. To control for contamination, every cDNA library carried two barcodes: a SMART-Mk sample barcode plus Illumina barcodes. TruSeq adapter sequences, together with Illumina sample barcodes, were added in two successive PCR steps. The TCR alpha and beta cDNA libraries were sequenced on the Illumina HiSeq platform using custom primers. Per the source publication's procedure: Raw reads were processed with MiGEC to extract unique molecular identifiers, and MiXCR was used to determine CDR3 positions. Recombination models were inferred per individual with the repgenHMM and IGoR tools using an EM algorithm. Shared clonotype analysis was performed with the tcR package in R, normalizing sharing by the product of cloneset sizes. To study raw recombination free of thymic and clonal selection effects, out-of-frame nonproductive sequences were analyzed. Using fastp at Q25 and MiXCR, TCRdb reprocessed the public reads and kept productive beta chains. Rows merge per CDR3 protein into single entries with the most common DNA and genes. These V and J calls originate from TCRdb's pipeline instead of the authors' own analysis. The sample yields 400,000 to 550,000 distinct CDR3 sequences; around 20% were counted once. The top ten constitute about 0.93% of the sample.

The sample was also reused in another study, on T cells expressing NK-cell markers. The other study reports the following: About 8 donors provided sorted CD3+CD56+NKG2C+, CD3+CD56+NKG2C- and CD3+CD56-NKG2C+ T-cell subsets, whose TCR beta-chain repertoires were profiled. Among the eight sequenced donors, only one was HCMV-seronegative, while the other seven were HCMV-seropositive. To restrict sorting to alphabetaTCR-expressing T cells, an anti-gammadeltaTCR antibody was added in several experiments. In six donors, the dominant CD3+CD56+NKG2C+ clonotypes ranked among the top 10 CD8+ clonotypes, making up 1.0-7.0% of CD8+ T cells. Those dominant clonotypes were again the most abundant among CD3+CD56-NKG2C+ cells in a handful of donors, at roughly 25-65%. Whether the expanded NKG2C-expressing T cell clones were specific for HCMV antigens remained unclear. All eight donors whose samples were sequenced were randomly selected healthy volunteers, three of them men and five women. HCMV-specific IgG was detected in serum with a commercial ELISA kit to determine HCMV serostatus. MIGEC was used to demultiplex reads and group the reads by UMI, and MiTCR was used to assemble and quantify clonotypes. To exclude erroneous sequences, any TCR cDNA sequence not supported by at least two reads was discarded. Downstream repertoire analysis used the tcR package, and clonotypes were matched across fractions by CDR3 nucleotide sequence plus V segment. Antigen specificity was annotated against VDJdb with VDJmatch, allowing one amino acid substitution in CDR3.

Sequencing used CD4+ T cells sorted from blood. This receptor was identified in a woman aged 18-29 years in good health.

The DNA reads as follows: TGCGCCAGCAGCTTGTTTTCCGGGACAGGGGCCGGGGAGCTGTTTTTT. This translates into CASSLFSGTGAGELFF. This sequence uses TRBV5-1 and TRBJ2-2, with 10 middle bases fitting TRBD1. The germline V gene encodes CDR1 SGHRS and CDR2 YFSETQ. Clipping removes 1 base from V and 6 bases from J, with 6 as the unmatched junction base count. There are 16 amino acids in the CDR3, from cysteine to phenylalanine inclusive. Left in the record is the CDR3 DNA by itself, 48 bases read in frame from the first base.